A selection of T cell receptor beta chains follows, all from one sample in a study of blood T cells in healthy people across ages. Each CDR3 protein gets one entry after TCRdb re-called the 5' RACE reads with MiXCR. The data show around 800,000 distinct CDR3 sequences, 20% to 30% seen once. These same data were also listed under a study on T cells of mothers and their children.

Input material: blood. The receptor source for this set is a boy younger than 18 in good health. Each CDR3 is given with its conserved first and last residue. D genes are given only for firm matches. Expanded clones are given a class, and other clones once, few, many or no size at all.

abundance: -
d_gene: -
j_gene: TRBJ1-3
v_gene: TRBV6-6
CDR3nt: TGTGCCAGCAGAGAGGGATTCGCTGGAAACACCATATATTTT
CDR3aa: CASREGFAGNTIYF

abundance: few
d_gene: -
j_gene: TRBJ1-2
v_gene: TRBV5-1
CDR3nt: TGCGCCAGCAGCCTCGGTGGGGGGGGGCGCTCGAACTATGGCTACACCTTC
CDR3aa: CASSLGGGGRSNYGYTF

abundance: few
d_gene: TRBD1
j_gene: TRBJ1-5
v_gene: TRBV20-1
CDR3nt: TGCAGTGCCAACGTTCCGATGACAGGGGTCAATCAGCCCCAGCATTTT
CDR3aa: CSANVPMTGVNQPQHF

abundance: -
d_gene: TRBD1
j_gene: TRBJ2-7
v_gene: TRBV18
CDR3nt: TGTGCCAGCTCACGAACCGGGACAGGGGACGAGCAGTACTTC
CDR3aa: CASSRTGTGDEQYF

abundance: -
d_gene: TRBD1
j_gene: TRBJ2-5
v_gene: TRBV29-1
CDR3nt: TGCAGCGTTGAAGCAGTGGGACAGGGGAAGACTCAGTACTTC
CDR3aa: CSVEAVGQGKTQYF

abundance: -
d_gene: TRBD2
j_gene: TRBJ2-7
v_gene: TRBV5-1
CDR3nt: TGCGCCAGCAGCTTGGTAGCGGGGCTTGGCGAGCAGTACTTC
CDR3aa: CASSLVAGLGEQYF

abundance: -
d_gene: -
j_gene: TRBJ2-3
v_gene: TRBV2
CDR3nt: TGTGCCAGCAGCTACACAGGGATGACGCAGTATTTT
CDR3aa: CASSYTGMTQYF

abundance: -
d_gene: TRBD2
j_gene: TRBJ2-1
v_gene: TRBV9
CDR3nt: TGTGCCAGCGGGATGAGCGGGGGGGCGAAAAATGAGCAGTTCTTC
CDR3aa: CASGMSGGAKNEQFF

abundance: -
d_gene: TRBD2
j_gene: TRBJ2-7
v_gene: TRBV27
CDR3nt: TGTGCCAGCAGTTTAATGGGCGGGAGCTCCTACGAGCAGTACTTC
CDR3aa: CASSLMGGSSYEQYF

abundance: -
d_gene: TRBD1
j_gene: TRBJ2-7
v_gene: TRBV19
CDR3nt: TGTGACAGTAGTACCTCCCGGGACAGCTCATACGAGCAGTACTTC
CDR3aa: CDSSTSRDSSYEQYF

abundance: few
d_gene: -
j_gene: TRBJ1-4
v_gene: TRBV7-9
CDR3nt: TGTGCCAGCAGCCCGACGCCCCCTGGGAAACTGTTTTTT
CDR3aa: CASSPTPPGKLFF

abundance: -
d_gene: TRBD1
j_gene: TRBJ1-6
v_gene: TRBV28
CDR3nt: TGTGCCAGCAGTTTAGGACAGGGCCACAATTCACCCCTCCACTTT
CDR3aa: CASSLGQGHNSPLHF

abundance: many
d_gene: TRBD1
j_gene: TRBJ1-2
v_gene: TRBV18
CDR3nt: TGTGCCAGCTCACCTTTGGACAGGCCGGGCTATGGCTACACCTTC
CDR3aa: CASSPLDRPGYGYTF

abundance: few
d_gene: -
j_gene: TRBJ2-7
v_gene: TRBV29-1
CDR3nt: TGCAGCGTTGTTGGTCAGGGTCTCGAGCAGTACTTC
CDR3aa: CSVVGQGLEQYF

abundance: many
d_gene: -
j_gene: TRBJ1-4
v_gene: TRBV5-6
CDR3nt: TGTGCCAGCAGCTTGATGCAGGGCCCTGAAAAACTGTTTTTT
CDR3aa: CASSLMQGPEKLFF

abundance: many
d_gene: TRBD1
j_gene: TRBJ2-5
v_gene: TRBV28
CDR3nt: TGTGCCAGCAGTCGCGGACAGGCGGCAGAGACCCAGTACTTC
CDR3aa: CASSRGQAAETQYF

abundance: -
d_gene: TRBD1
j_gene: TRBJ2-2
v_gene: TRBV9
CDR3nt: TGTGCCAGCAGGGAAGGACAGGTCGGCGGGGAGCTGTTTTTT
CDR3aa: CASREGQVGGELFF

abundance: -
d_gene: TRBD1
j_gene: TRBJ2-7
v_gene: TRBV27
CDR3nt: TGTGCCAGCAGCAAAAGAACAGGGGGCTACGAGCAGTACTTC
CDR3aa: CASSKRTGGYEQYF

abundance: -
d_gene: -
j_gene: TRBJ2-1
v_gene: TRBV7-9
CDR3nt: TGTGCCAGCAGCCAATCATGGTGGGGGGACGGGAAAAATGAGCAGTTCTTC
CDR3aa: CASSQSWWGDGKNEQFF

abundance: -
d_gene: TRBD1
j_gene: TRBJ2-2
v_gene: TRBV19
CDR3nt: TGTGCCAGTAGTATGACAGGGAGAAAGATCCGGGAGCTGTTTTTT
CDR3aa: CASSMTGRKIRELFF

abundance: few
d_gene: -
j_gene: TRBJ2-2
v_gene: TRBV5-1
CDR3nt: TGCGCCAGCAGCTTGGTGGCAGGAGGTACCGGGGAGCTGTTTTTT
CDR3aa: CASSLVAGGTGELFF

abundance: -
d_gene: TRBD1
j_gene: TRBJ2-3
v_gene: TRBV20-1
CDR3nt: TGCAGTGCTAGAAAGACAGGGCTTACAGATACGCAGTATTTT
CDR3aa: CSARKTGLTDTQYF

abundance: few
d_gene: TRBD2
j_gene: TRBJ2-5
v_gene: TRBV7-2
CDR3nt: TGTGCCAGCAGCTTTTACGGGGGGGCCGGGGAGACCCAGTACTTC
CDR3aa: CASSFYGGAGETQYF

abundance: few
d_gene: TRBD1
j_gene: TRBJ2-7
v_gene: TRBV2
CDR3nt: TGTGCCAGCATATTACAGGGGGCCCGTTACGAGCAGTACTTC
CDR3aa: CASILQGARYEQYF

abundance: -
d_gene: -
j_gene: TRBJ2-7
v_gene: TRBV3-1
CDR3nt: TGTGCCAGCAGCCAAGGGCAGTCCTTTTGGTACTTC
CDR3aa: CASSQGQSFWYF

abundance: -
d_gene: TRBD1
j_gene: TRBJ2-7
v_gene: TRBV20-1
CDR3nt: TGCAGTGCTAGAACCACAGGGGGAATGATCGACGAGCAGTACTTC
CDR3aa: CSARTTGGMIDEQYF

abundance: few
d_gene: -
j_gene: TRBJ1-1
v_gene: TRBV5-1
CDR3nt: TGCGCCAGCAGCCTGGGTGGGGGCCGGAGTGAAGCTTTCTTT
CDR3aa: CASSLGGGRSEAFF

abundance: few
d_gene: TRBD2
j_gene: TRBJ2-6
v_gene: TRBV18
CDR3nt: TGTGCCAGCTCAGGAGCGGGGGCCGGGGCCAACGTCCTGACTTTC
CDR3aa: CASSGAGAGANVLTF

abundance: -
d_gene: -
j_gene: TRBJ2-1
v_gene: TRBV27
CDR3nt: TGTGCCAGCAGTTTACAGGTTAGGCATGAGCAGTTCTTC
CDR3aa: CASSLQVRHEQFF

abundance: -
d_gene: -
j_gene: TRBJ1-5
v_gene: TRBV20-1
CDR3nt: TGCAGTGCTAGAAGGGCAGGCAGGAGTGGAAATCAGCCCCAGCATTTT
CDR3aa: CSARRAGRSGNQPQHF

abundance: -
d_gene: -
j_gene: TRBJ2-6
v_gene: TRBV5-1
CDR3nt: TGCGCCAGCAGCTTGTGGAATCCTGGGGCCAACGTCCTGACTTTC
CDR3aa: CASSLWNPGANVLTF

abundance: -
d_gene: -
j_gene: TRBJ2-1
v_gene: TRBV4-2
CDR3nt: TGTGCCAGCAGCCAAGTTACGGCCTTGGACGACTCCTACAATGAGCAGTTCTTC
CDR3aa: CASSQVTALDDSYNEQFF

abundance: few
d_gene: -
j_gene: TRBJ2-7
v_gene: TRBV2
CDR3nt: TGTGCCAGCAACTCCCGGTTAGGCGAGCAGTACTTC
CDR3aa: CASNSRLGEQYF

abundance: -
d_gene: -
j_gene: TRBJ2-4
v_gene: TRBV25-1
CDR3nt: TGTGCCAGCAGTGATTGGGAGACCAAAAACATTCAGTACTTC
CDR3aa: CASSDWETKNIQYF

abundance: -
d_gene: TRBD2
j_gene: TRBJ2-1
v_gene: TRBV24-1
CDR3nt: TGTGCCACCGAAGGGACTAGCGGTTACAATGAGCAGTTCTTC
CDR3aa: CATEGTSGYNEQFF

abundance: -
d_gene: -
j_gene: TRBJ2-6
v_gene: TRBV15
CDR3nt: TGTGCCACCAGCAGAGATAGCGCCCGGCAGGGGTCCAACGTCCTGACTTTC
CDR3aa: CATSRDSARQGSNVLTF

abundance: few
d_gene: -
j_gene: TRBJ1-4
v_gene: TRBV20-1
CDR3nt: TGCAGTGCTAGTAGTCGGTCAACTAATGAAAAACTGTTTTTT
CDR3aa: CSASSRSTNEKLFF

abundance: -
d_gene: -
j_gene: TRBJ1-1
v_gene: TRBV15
CDR3nt: TGTGCCACCAGCAGACAGGGAACTGAAGCTTTCTTT
CDR3aa: CATSRQGTEAFF

abundance: -
d_gene: -
j_gene: TRBJ2-1
v_gene: TRBV5-1
CDR3nt: TGCGCCTGCGGTGCGGGTCAGGGATCCTACAATGAGCAGTTCTTC
CDR3aa: CACGAGQGSYNEQFF

abundance: once
d_gene: TRBD2
j_gene: TRBJ2-5
v_gene: TRBV5-1
CDR3nt: TGCGCCAGCAGCACGGGCCTATACAGCGGGGTTAAAGAGACCCAGTACTTC
CDR3aa: CASSTGLYSGVKETQYF

abundance: few
d_gene: TRBD2
j_gene: TRBJ2-1
v_gene: TRBV4-2
CDR3nt: TGTGCCAGCAGCCAAGATTTCGCGGGGGGAGTCCACAATGAGCAGTTCTTC
CDR3aa: CASSQDFAGGVHNEQFF

abundance: -
d_gene: -
j_gene: TRBJ2-7
v_gene: TRBV4-2
CDR3nt: TGTGCCAGCAGCCAAGAGGGCGGACCGGGGGCTTCCTACGAGCAGTACTTC
CDR3aa: CASSQEGGPGASYEQYF

abundance: -
d_gene: -
j_gene: TRBJ1-2
v_gene: TRBV2
CDR3nt: TGTGCCAGCAGTGAAGACGGGAAACGCCTCGCCTATGGCTACACCTTC
CDR3aa: CASSEDGKRLAYGYTF

abundance: -
d_gene: -
j_gene: TRBJ1-5
v_gene: TRBV12-3/TRBV12-4
CDR3nt: TGTGCCGGCAGACCATCGGGACAAGATCAGCCCCAGCATTTT
CDR3aa: CAGRPSGQDQPQHF

abundance: -
d_gene: TRBD2
j_gene: TRBJ2-5
v_gene: TRBV11-1
CDR3nt: TGTGCCAGCAGCTTAGTGGGGGGGAGAGGGACCCAGTACTTC
CDR3aa: CASSLVGGRGTQYF

abundance: few
d_gene: -
j_gene: TRBJ2-5
v_gene: TRBV27
CDR3nt: TGTGCCAGCAGTCTGGGCGTCATTAGGGAGCAGTACTTC
CDR3aa: CASSLGVIREQYF

abundance: few
d_gene: TRBD1
j_gene: TRBJ2-5
v_gene: TRBV29-1
CDR3nt: TGCAGCGCGTACAGGGGTTTGGGAGAGACCCAGTACTTC
CDR3aa: CSAYRGLGETQYF

abundance: -
d_gene: -
j_gene: TRBJ1-2
v_gene: TRBV2
CDR3nt: TGTGCCAGCAGTGAAGAGACTGGGGGTGGCTACACCTTC
CDR3aa: CASSEETGGGYTF

abundance: -
d_gene: TRBD2
j_gene: TRBJ2-1
v_gene: TRBV9
CDR3nt: TGTGCCAGCAGCGCTGACGGACTAGCGGTCACCTACAATGAGCAGTTCTTC
CDR3aa: CASSADGLAVTYNEQFF

abundance: few
d_gene: -
j_gene: TRBJ1-1
v_gene: TRBV2
CDR3nt: TGTGCCAGCGGGGCCAACACTGAAGCTTTCTTT
CDR3aa: CASGANTEAFF

abundance: -
d_gene: -
j_gene: TRBJ2-1
v_gene: TRBV9
CDR3nt: TGTGCCAGCAGCGCTTTCATGGCGAGTCTCAATGAGCAGTTCTTC
CDR3aa: CASSAFMASLNEQFF

abundance: few
d_gene: -
j_gene: TRBJ2-3
v_gene: TRBV10-1
CDR3nt: TGCGCCAGCAGTGAGCGGGGCCCCCTAAGCACAGATACGCAGTATTTT
CDR3aa: CASSERGPLSTDTQYF

abundance: -
d_gene: -
j_gene: TRBJ2-3
v_gene: TRBV24-1
CDR3nt: TGTGCCACCAGTGAGGCGGGCACAGATACGCAGTATTTT
CDR3aa: CATSEAGTDTQYF

abundance: -
d_gene: TRBD2
j_gene: TRBJ2-3
v_gene: TRBV5-1
CDR3nt: TGCGCCAGCAGCAACGGACTAGCGGGGGAGTACACAGATACGCAGTATTTT
CDR3aa: CASSNGLAGEYTDTQYF

abundance: few
d_gene: TRBD1
j_gene: TRBJ2-5
v_gene: TRBV10-3
CDR3nt: TGTGCCATCAGTGAGTTCCGCTCCTCGACAGGGGGGGAGGCCCAGTACTTC
CDR3aa: CAISEFRSSTGGEAQYF